This TCR beta chain was sequenced in a study of tissue T cells after allogeneic stem cell transplantation. Study observations and caveats: Motif-based clustering found tissue-specific repertoire signatures shared across patients, though few clones were shared. In patients and mice, blood and spleen missed much of tissue repertoire.

Comparators without hematopoietic cell transplant had other cancers, at least five gastrointestinal samples, and no known gastrointestinal disease. Median post-mortem interval was just under ten hours for GI, liver, skin and lymphoid tissues. Sequencing was performed with immunoSEQ multiplex PCR; in TCRdb, only in-frame clones are kept and a portion is missing. The top ten clones hold over 7.5% of a sample with more than 9,500 clones, roughly 66% of them seen once. This clone showed up just a few times. The target antigen is unknown. The CDR3 consists of 13 residues. V lost 3 bases and J lost 8; bases outside the gene matches: 3. Germline V CDR1 and CDR2: MGHDK, SYGVNS.

Source: tissue from the jejunum, taken at autopsy. This chain joins TRBV25-1 and TRBJ1-4, with 7 nucleotides matching TRBD1. This receptor was obtained from a woman aged 18-49 years with breast cancer. The CDR3 DNA is TGTGCCAGCAGTGACCTGACAGGGGAAAAACTGTTTTTT. It translates to CASSDLTGEKLFF.